This T cell receptor beta chain was captured by sequencing in a study of T cells in localized non-small cell lung cancer. Study conclusions and caveats: A single tumor region was sequenced, leaving heterogeneity possible.

This CDR3 spans 17 amino acids. V lost 0 bases to trimming and J lost 5 bases; unmatched junction nucleotides: 11. Per the germline V gene, CDR1 is MGHRA and CDR2 is YSYEKL. A remark on this clone: Its target is not known.

Here immunoSEQ multiplex PCR was the method, and the copy in TCRdb shows in-frame clones only, minus some. Found here are 11,000 or so clones, 25% to 30% of them singletons; the top ten hold 5.2%. This chain connects TRBV4-1 to TRBJ2-5; the match to TRBD2 covers 8 bases. Source: lung tumor tissue, taken before any cancer treatment. The source is a man aged 40 to 70 with stage I lung adenocarcinoma. CDR3 nucleotide sequence: TGCGCCAGCAGCCAAGATCCGGCGGGGGGCCTCTGGGAGACCCAGTACTTC. This translates into CASSQDPAGGLWETQYF.